This T cell receptor beta chain was identified during a study of blood T cell repertoires in COVID-19 (dated by TCRdb to 2018 to 2020). For the wider study: The collaborator samples originated in the United States, Italy and Spain and spanned the acute and convalescent phases of COVID-19. The prospective study material was composed of cDNA or gDNA derived from T cells, B-cell-depleted T cells, or PBMCs. Subjects who had been exposed to COVID-19, were actively infected with it, or had recovered from it provided the deeply sampled blood TCRbeta repertoires that made up the dataset. A freely available public database, intended as a resource for researchers studying the immune response to SARS-CoV-2, is where the repertoires were released. Samples came from the ongoing ImmuneRACE study (first 160 participants) plus 1,254 subjects from 6 global collaborators. Sample metadata almost always included a de-identified subject ID, COVID-19 status, age in years and sex. Where available, HLA class I and class II types were taken from metadata supplied by the sample provider and were not determined by assay-based typing. Beyond this particular receptor, the publication reports: Clinical and demographic metadata were provided uncurated, with the amount varying by source and participant.

The CDR3 goes from the cysteine to the phenylalanine over 16 residues. The CDR3 DNA has 48 bases and is translated from base 1. Germline trimming amounts to 6 bases on V and 8 bases on J, with 10 as the count of junction bases outside the gene matches. From a lookup of the germline V gene, CDR1 and CDR2 are MDHEN and SYDVKM. TCRbeta CDR3 regions were amplified from genomic DNA by means of the immunoSEQ Assay, a bias-controlled multiplex PCR. Per the original workflow: The number of nucleated cells in each sample was estimated from the amplification of reference gene primers within the assay. To quantify the absolute abundance of each unique TCRbeta CDR3 rearrangement, sequence reads were collapsed and filtered. For each sample, productive Simpson clonality was calculated as the square root of Simpson's diversity index across productive rearrangements. Imported from immuneACCESS, the table was reduced by TCRdb to in-frame sequences with V and J called. These copies leave out some clones; in studies compared against another copy, an unresolved V gene accounts for under half, and the cause of the remainder is not known. That table furnishes V, J and clone size, whereas the DNA furnished D and trimming. The sample table lists roughly 190,000 clones, less than 90% of them with a count of one. The leading ten clones occupy 0.95% to 1.3% of the sample.

To note about this clone: Its antigen is unknown. Qualities for individual bases were not recorded, and no much larger clone is one base off.

The collaborating institutions used their own protocols to collect whole blood in K2EDTA tubes. For TCRbeta analysis, collaborators shipped samples in one of three forms: frozen whole blood, isolated PBMCs, or DNA extracted from either of those sample types. The chain employs TRBV28 and TRBJ2-3, with TRBD2 matching 14 junction bases. The receptor comes from a man aged 25-40 years with acute or convalescent COVID-19. Sample: peripheral blood. The CDR3 protein is CASSPRTSGGRGTQYF. The DNA reads as follows: TGTGCCAGCAGCCCTAGGACTAGCGGGGGGCGCGGTACGCAGTATTTT.